These T cell receptor beta chains were read from a single sample in a study of cytomegalovirus exposure and HLA in healthy donors. Sequenced by immunoSEQ multiplex PCR; TCRdb stores in-frame clones only, minus some. The repertoire holds about 50,000 clones, with 80% as singletons. The specimen sequenced was PBMCs. The receptors derive from a man between 25 and 39 years old in good health and CMV-seropositive. Both conserved end residues are part of each CDR3. The order of the fields is J gene, D gene, clone size, CDR3 length, V gene, CDR3 DNA, CDR3 protein. The D gene is left open where the match is weak. A row's size may be missing; if present it is once, few, many or a size class.

TRBJ1-1,TRBD1,.,15,TRBV18,TGTGCCAGCTCTCCGGGACAGCAAATGAACACTGAAGCTTTCTTT,CASSPGQQMNTEAFF
TRBJ2-5,TRBD2,.,16,TRBV4-2,TGTGCCAGCAGCCCCGGTCGAGGACTAGACCAAGAGACCCAGTACTTC,CASSPGRGLDQETQYF
TRBJ1-2,.,once,15,TRBV5-5,TGTGCCAGCAGCTCCTTGGGTAGAGGGATGAGAGGCTACACCTTC,CASSSLGRGMRGYTF
TRBJ1-2,.,few,13,TRBV7-8,TGTGCCAGCAGCTTAGGGAGGAACTATGGCTACACCTTC,CASSLGRNYGYTF
TRBJ1-1,.,.,11,TRBV20-1,TGCAGTGCTAACAGGGCAGGGAAAGCTTTCTTT,CSANRAGKAFF
TRBJ1-2,.,.,17,TRBV4-2,TGTGCCAGCAGCCAAGTTCCCACCCCTAGTACTAACTATGGCTACACCTTC,CASSQVPTPSTNYGYTF
TRBJ1-2,.,.,14,TRBV27,TGTGCCAGCAGTTCCAAGGCGGGGGGCTATGGCTACACCTTC,CASSSKAGGYGYTF
TRBJ2-1,.,.,16,TRBV10-2,TGCGCCAGCAGTGGTATAGACTCCCAACCATACAATGAGCAGTTCTTC,CASSGIDSQPYNEQFF
TRBJ2-7,TRBD1,.,15,TRBV4-2,TGTGCCAGCAGCCGGGGACAGCAAGATACCTACGAGCAGTACTTC,CASSRGQQDTYEQYF
TRBJ2-7,.,.,15,TRBV27,TGTGCCAGCGCCAAACCGGGACAATCCCTCTACGAGCAGTACTTC,CASAKPGQSLYEQYF
TRBJ2-3,.,.,15,TRBV5-1,TGCGCCAGCCACGCCGGGACAACGAGCACAGATACGCAGTATTTT,CASHAGTTSTDTQYF
TRBJ1-4,.,.,14,TRBV27,TGTGCCAGCAGTGGAGGGACGGCTAATGAAAAACTGTTTTTT,CASSGGTANEKLFF
TRBJ1-6,.,.,15,TRBV6-5,TGTGCCAGCAGTTACGGGGACGGGGGTGATTCACCCCTCCACTTT,CASSYGDGGDSPLHF
TRBJ1-2,.,.,13,TRBV18,TGTGCCAGCTCAAAAGACAGCAACTATGGCTACACCTTC,CASSKDSNYGYTF
TRBJ1-1,TRBD1,.,13,TRBV5-4,TGTGCCAGCAGCTCGTGGACAGGGTCTGAAGCTTTCTTT,CASSSWTGSEAFF
TRBJ2-7,TRBD2,.,15,TRBV5-1,TGCGCCAGCAGCTTGACTCGCGGGGGGAACTACGAGCAGTACTTC,CASSLTRGGNYEQYF
TRBJ1-5,TRBD1,.,16,TRBV11-2,TGTGCCAGCAGCTTAGGGGACAGGGTTAGCAATCAGCCCCAGCATTTT,CASSLGDRVSNQPQHF
TRBJ1-6,.,.,18,TRBV27,TGTGCCAGCAGTTTAATTAGCAGGGGAAGCTCCTATAATTCACCCCTCCACTTT,CASSLISRGSSYNSPLHF
TRBJ1-6,.,.,14,TRBV9,TGTGCCAGCAGCGTGATGGACAGAGATTCACCCCTCCACTTT,CASSVMDRDSPLHF
TRBJ2-1,TRBD2,.,16,TRBV11-2,TGTGCCAGCAGCTTAGTAGGGACTAGCGGGGACAATGAGCAGTTCTTC,CASSLVGTSGDNEQFF
TRBJ1-1,.,.,15,TRBV14,TGTGCCAGCAGCCAAAGTGCGGGACGGAACACTGAAGCTTTCTTT,CASSQSAGRNTEAFF
TRBJ2-5,TRBD2,.,15,TRBV25-1,TGTGCCAGCAGTCTGGCTAGCGGGGGACAAGAGACCCAGTACTTC,CASSLASGGQETQYF
TRBJ2-1,.,few,11,TRBV29-1,TGCAGCGTCTCCCGGAGCGGTGAGCAGTTCTTC,CSVSRSGEQFF
TRBJ2-7,.,few,12,TRBV11-2,TGTGCCAGCAGCTTAGATCGCTACGAGCAGTACTTC,CASSLDRYEQYF
TRBJ1-2,.,.,15,TRBV6-5,TGTGCCAGCAGTAGGACAGAAAGAGCAAACTATGGCTACACCTTC,CASSRTERANYGYTF
TRBJ1-3,TRBD1,.,14,TRBV9,TGTGCCAGCAGCCCCACAGGGGACGGAAACACCATATATTTT,CASSPTGDGNTIYF
TRBJ1-4,.,.,15,TRBV6-1,TGTGCCAGCAGCGGCCGCACCGGGACACTTGAAAAACTGTTTTTT,CASSGRTGTLEKLFF
TRBJ1-5,.,.,15,TRBV7-2,TGTGCCAGCAGTCCAAGACCCCGGGGCAATCAGCCCCAGCATTTT,CASSPRPRGNQPQHF
TRBJ1-5,TRBD1,.,15,TRBV2,TGTGCCAGCCGAAGGGACAGCCCGGGGAATCAGCCCCAGCATTTT,CASRRDSPGNQPQHF
TRBJ1-2,TRBD1,.,14,TRBV10-2,TGCGCCAGCAGCGAAGGGACAGGGTCCTATGGCTACACCTTC,CASSEGTGSYGYTF
TRBJ2-1,TRBD1,few,17,TRBV7-3,TGTGCCAGCAGCTTAATGGGGCGGGGACAGGGTTATAATGAGCAGTTCTTC,CASSLMGRGQGYNEQFF
TRBJ1-4,.,.,16,TRBV5-4,TGTGCCAGCCGGCGGGGGGGACTCGCAACTAATGAAAAACTGTTTTTT,CASRRGGLATNEKLFF
TRBJ1-2,TRBD1,few,15,TRBV7-2,TGTGCCAGCAGCCGGGGACAGGCTGTCCGTAATAGCTACACCTTC,CASSRGQAVRNSYTF
TRBJ1-1,.,few,14,TRBV5-1,TGCGCCAGTTTCTCCCCGACAGTGAACACTGAAGCTTTCTTT,CASFSPTVNTEAFF
TRBJ1-2,.,.,15,TRBV6-1,TGTGCCAGCGGGGGGGGGCAGCCAGGATACTATGGCTACACCTTC,CASGGGQPGYYGYTF
TRBJ1-1,.,few,15,TRBV7-9,TGTGCCAGCAGCTTGGCCAATGTGGGAGGGTCAAGCTTTAGCTTT,CASSLANVGGSSFSF
TRBJ2-5,.,.,13,TRBV9,TGTGCCAGCAGCGTATACGGGGGAGAGACCCAGTACTTC,CASSVYGGETQYF
TRBJ2-3,.,once,15,TRBV6-5,TGTGCCAGCTGGTCCGGCAGGGGCGGTGTAGATACGCAGTATTTT,CASWSGRGGVDTQYF
TRBJ2-3,.,.,12,TRBV9,TGTGCCAGCAGCGTCGATTTCGGTACGCAGTATTTT,CASSVDFGTQYF
TRBJ1-2,.,.,14,TRBV5-6,TGTGCCAGCAGCTTGGTCGGCAGGGGCTATGGCTACACCTTC,CASSLVGRGYGYTF
TRBJ2-3,TRBD1,.,14,TRBV5-4,TGTGCCAGCAGCTTGGGGACAGGGGAAGATACGCAGTATTTT,CASSLGTGEDTQYF
TRBJ1-2,.,.,12,TRBV6-1,TGTGCCAGCAGTCGGGATAACTATGGCTACACCTTC,CASSRDNYGYTF
TRBJ2-5,.,.,14,TRBV27,TGTGCCAGCAGTTTGGCAGGGGGGAAAGAGACCCAGTACTTC,CASSLAGGKETQYF
TRBJ1-1,.,few,13,TRBV18,TGTGCCAGCTCACCACTCGTTCAGGATAAAGCTTTCTTT,CASSPLVQDKAFF
TRBJ2-7,.,.,16,TRBV19,TGTGCCAGTAGTATAGATCCCAGGGGAAGCTCCTACGAGCAGTACTTC,CASSIDPRGSSYEQYF
TRBJ1-5,.,.,15,TRBV6-1,TGTGCCAGCAGCCCCGACGGACATAGCAATCAGCCCCAGCATTTT,CASSPDGHSNQPQHF
TRBJ1-1,TRBD1,once,15,TRBV5-1,TGCGCCAGCAGCAACCGGGACAGGGGGGTAACTGAAGCTTTCTTT,CASSNRDRGVTEAFF
TRBJ1-6,.,many,16,TRBV5-4,TGTGCCAGCAGCTTGGCCGAGCAGGGCAACAATTCACCCCTCCACTTT,CASSLAEQGNNSPLHF
TRBJ2-1,.,.,18,TRBV11-3,TGTGCCAGCAGCTCCTCCGGCTGGGGCAGGGGTACCTACAATGAGCAGTTCTTC,CASSSSGWGRGTYNEQFF